Shown below are 31 T cell receptor beta chains from a single sample sequenced in a study of shared T cell receptors in the human thymus. Clones were sequenced by immunoSEQ multiplex PCR, and TCRdb holds only the in-frame ones, with some missing. The sample lists about 540,000 clones, approximately 78% occurring once. The sample was also linked to a second study, of human thymus T cells.

Sequencing was performed on thymocytes. The receptors here all came from a boy less than two years old with a congenital heart defect.

The genes are TRBV4-1 and TRBJ2-5; 9 bases are a match to TRBD2. Trimming removed 1 base from V and 5 bases from J; junction bases left unmatched: 8. The germline V gene has CDR1 MGHRA and CDR2 YSYEKL. This CDR3 region has 16 residues. DNA of the CDR3: TGCGCCAGCAGCCAAGCCCCTAGCGGGATCTCGGAGACCCAGTACTTC. Protein sequence: CASSQAPSGISETQYF.

J is TRBJ2-7 and V is TRBV21-1; the table calls TRBD2, which could not be checked here. TRBV21-1 is marked as a pseudogene. This CDR3 spans 14 amino acids. The CDR3 reads CASSKGGNPYEQYF. DNA of the CDR3: TGTGCCAGCAGCAAAGGCGGGAATCCCTACGAGCAGTACTTC.

This clone was picked up a small number of times. The V gene is TRBV30, the J gene TRBJ1-2, with 9 bases fitting TRBD1. V was clipped by 6 bases and J by 8 bases; unmatched bases: 13. The CDR3 extends over 14 amino acids. The V gene's germline CDR1 is GTSNPN and CDR2 SVGIG (reference sequence). The CDR3 DNA follows: TGTGCCTGCCTAACAGTCCGGGACAGGGAAGGCTACACCTTC. Protein sequence: CACLTVRDREGYTF. The whole variable domain, remainder taken from reference TRBV30 and TRBJ1-2, is SQTIHQWPATLVQPVGSPLSLECTVEGTSNPNLYWYRQAAGRGLQLLFYSVGIGQISSEVPQNLSASRPQDRQFILSSKKLLLSDSGFYLCACLTVRDREGYTFGSGTRLTVV.

The V gene is TRBV6-5, the J gene TRBJ1-2, with D maybe TRBD1 (6 bases). Trimming stripped 6 bases from V and 2 bases from J, with 16 bases between. The CDR3 consists of 15 residues. The germline CDR1 and CDR2 sequences are MNHEY and SVGAGI. The CDR3 region is CASSPSPGQNYGYTF. CDR3 sequence (DNA): TGTGCCAGCAGCCCGTCCCCCGGACAGAACTATGGCTACACCTTC.

V and J are TRBV5-4 and TRBJ2-5; no clear D gene. V was shortened by 1 base and J by 4 bases, with 8 bases between the two germline ends. Germline loops: CDR1 SGHNT, CDR2 YYREEE (reference sequence). This CDR3 spans 13 amino acids. CDR3 bases: TGTGCCAGCAGCTTGCTGCCCGGAGAGACCCAGTACTTC. It codes for CASSLLPGETQYF.

Here the CDR3 DNA reads TGTGCCAGCAGCTTAGGGGGACAGGGAGGTTCCTACGAGCAGTACTTC. This gives the protein CASSLGGQGGSYEQYF. V and J are TRBV7-9 and TRBJ2-7; TRBD1 matches at 9 bases. V shed 1 base, J shed 1 base, and the junction held 5 bases outside the gene matches. Germline CDR1 is SEHNR and CDR2 is FQNEAQ (reference sequence). This CDR3 comprises 16 residues.

The rearrangement links TRBV5-1 to TRBJ2-1; TRBD2 is a possible D gene (5 bases). The CDR3 has 15 amino acids. Germline loops: CDR1 SGHRS, CDR2 YFSETQ. V was clipped by 4 bases and J by 2 bases, with 13 bases between them. The CDR3 DNA sequence: TGCGCCAGCAGCCCTAGCTGGGGTCCCTACAATGAGCAGTTCTTC. It specifies CASSPSWGPYNEQFF.

This rearrangement joins TRBV9 to TRBJ1-3; D is perhaps TRBD1 (6 bases). Germline V lookup: CDR1 SGDLS, CDR2 YYNGEE. The length of the CDR3 is 17 residues. The V and J ends lost 0 bases and 1 base respectively, with 14 bases between them. Here the CDR3 DNA reads TGTGCCAGCAGCGTAGCAGGGGACCGGGGTTCTGGAAACACCATATATTTT. Its translation is CASSVAGDRGSGNTIYF.

This sequence joins TRBV9 and TRBJ2-7; tentative D call: TRBD1 (6 bases). The CDR3 extends over 16 amino acids. The germline CDR1 and CDR2 sequences are SGDLS and YYNGEE. Trimming cost V 4 bases and J 0 bases, with 17 bases left between them. CDR3 sequence: CASSSGEESTSYEQYF. In nucleotides, the CDR3 is TGTGCCAGCAGCTCAGGGGAAGAGTCTACCTCCTACGAGCAGTACTTC.

The chain carries TRBV7-6 and TRBJ2-7, with 7 positions matching TRBD2. This CDR3 has 15 residues. Per germline, CDR1 SGHVS and CDR2 FNYEAQ. Trimming cost V 5 bases and J 3 bases; bases outside gene matches: 10. CDR3 nucleotides: TGTGCCAGCAGCCAAGGTGGCGGGAGAATCTACGAGCAGTACTTC. It encodes CASSQGGGRIYEQYF.

V usage is TRBV6-5 and J usage is TRBJ1-1; 7 bases are a match to TRBD1. V was pared by 3 bases and J by 5 bases, with 12 bases of the junction left unmatched. The CDR3 covers 16 residues. Germline loops: CDR1 MNHEY, CDR2 SVGAGI. This chain's CDR3 is CASSYRPGGQWTEAFF. CDR3 DNA sequence: TGTGCCAGCAGTTATAGGCCAGGGGGTCAGTGGACTGAAGCTTTCTTT.

This clone has a single count. This CDR3 is CASSANTTGSGYEQYF. CDR3 DNA sequence: TGTGCCAGCAGTGCGAATACGACAGGGTCCGGCTACGAGCAGTACTTC. The chain combines TRBV6-1 with TRBJ2-7, with 7 bases lining up with TRBD1. CDR1 and CDR2 from the germline V gene are MNHNS and SASEGT. CDR3 length: 16 residues. The J segment lost 3 bases and the V segment lost 4 bases, leaving 12 bases of the junction unmatched.

V and J are TRBV5-1 and TRBJ1-4, with TRBD1 matching 7 bases. The CDR3 covers 14 residues. V lost 3 bases to trimming and J lost 4 bases; unmatched junction nucleotides: 3. Germline CDR1 SGHRS, CDR2 YFSETQ. CDR3 in amino acids: CASSSGTVNEKLFF. CDR3 nucleotide sequence: TGCGCCAGCAGCTCCGGGACAGTTAATGAAAAACTGTTTTTT.

The CDR3 DNA sequence: TGTGCCAGCAGCCGCCGTCCCGGGACTAGCGGGAACAATGAGCAGTTCTTC. Its protein product is CASSRRPGTSGNNEQFF. The V call is TRBV11-1, the J call TRBJ2-1, with 13 bases that match TRBD2. The V gene's germline CDR1 is SGHAT and CDR2 FQDESV (reference sequence). This CDR3 spans 17 amino acids. The V segment lost 5 bases and the J segment 5 bases; nucleotides outside the gene matches: 9.

The chain has TRBV27 and TRBJ2-6; D ambiguous. CDR1 MNHEY and CDR2 SMNVEV come from the germline V gene (reference sequence). The CDR3 spans 15 residues. Trimming took off 6 bases at V and 0 bases at J, with 9 bases between the two ends. The CDR3: CASRLSHSGANVLTF. The CDR3 coding sequence is TGTGCCAGCAGACTATCTCACTCTGGGGCCAACGTCCTGACTTTC.

This clone was observed a single time. The chain joins TRBV28 to TRBJ1-2; 7 bases map to TRBD1. Trimming cost V 5 bases and J 3 bases; bases outside gene matches: 3. The CDR3 contains 13 residues. CDR1 and CDR2 from the germline V gene are MDHEN and SYDVKM. The CDR3 DNA reads TGTGCCAGCAGTCCCGACAGGGACTATGGCTACACCTTC. Translated, it gives CASSPDRDYGYTF.

The chain carries TRBV27 and TRBJ2-7; 12 bases are shared with TRBD2. There are 15 residues in the CDR3. Trimming removed 2 bases from V and 6 bases from J; junction bases left unmatched: 5. Germline V gene sequence: CDR1 MNHEY, CDR2 SMNVEV (reference sequence). The CDR3 DNA follows: TGTGCCAGCAGTTTACTTGGACTAGCGGGAACCGAGCAGTACTTC. Its translation is CASSLLGLAGTEQYF.

The V and J genes are TRBV29-1 and TRBJ2-1; TRBD2 aligns across 9 bases. The CDR3 contains 13 residues. CDR1 is SQVTM, CDR2 ANQGSEA, per germline. V trimming: 3 bases; J trimming: 8 bases; junction bases outside the gene matches: 5. CDR3 DNA: TGCAGCGTTGATAGCGGGAGAGCCTATGAGCAGTTCTTC. It encodes CSVDSGRAYEQFF.

V is TRBV27 and J is TRBJ1-1, with TRBD1 identical over 7 bases. CDR1 and CDR2 (germline): MNHEY, SMNVEV (reference sequence). There are 16 residues in the CDR3. V dropped 5 bases and J dropped 4; count of bases not matched to a gene: 13. The CDR3 region is CASSLKTPYRGTEAFF. DNA for the CDR3: TGTGCCAGCAGTCTCAAAACCCCTTACAGGGGCACTGAAGCTTTCTTT.

The chain couples TRBV27 to TRBJ1-1; weak D call: TRBD1 (6 bases). V lost 5 bases and J lost 0, with 10 bases in between. Germline CDR1 reads MNHEY; CDR2 reads SMNVEV (reference sequence). There are 14 residues in the CDR3. CDR3 sequence: CASSTRQVNTEAFF. The CDR3 coding sequence is TGTGCCAGCAGTACACGACAGGTGAACACTGAAGCTTTCTTT.

This clone was observed a single time. The gene calls are TRBV6-5 and TRBJ1-2; no clear D gene. From germline, CDR1 is MNHEY and CDR2 SVGAGI. V dropped 6 bases and J dropped 0 bases, with 14 bases sitting between them. This CDR3 is 15 amino acids long. The CDR3 DNA reads TGTGCCAGCAGCTTTCAGTGGGGAGCTAACTATGGCTACACCTTC. Translated: CASSFQWGANYGYTF.

The chain has TRBV4-2 and TRBJ1-2; 9 bases are shared with TRBD1. CDR3 length: 16 amino acids. Trimming removed 3 bases from V and 4 bases from J; junction bases left unmatched: 9. The V gene's germline CDR1 is LGHNA and CDR2 YNFKEQ. In DNA, the CDR3 is TGTGCCAGCAGCCAGACTTTCCGGGACAGGGTCTATGGCTACACCTTC. As protein: CASSQTFRDRVYGYTF.

This clone was seen more than once but under ten times. This chain links TRBV18 with TRBJ2-7; 8 bases are shared with TRBD2. CDR1 and CDR2 from the germline V gene are KGHSH and LQKENI. The CDR3 length is 13 residues. With 5 bases clipped from V and 3 bases from J, the junction kept 3 bases outside the gene matches. The CDR3 here is CASSFAGGYEQYF. DNA for the CDR3: TGTGCCAGCTCATTCGCGGGAGGCTACGAGCAGTACTTC.

The chain uses TRBV5-6 and TRBJ1-1; D perhaps matches TRBD1 (6 bases). Germline assignment: CDR1 SGHDT and CDR2 YYEEEE. Between the trimmed V and J ends, which lost 3 bases and 1 base, there was a span of 13 bases. The CDR3 extends over 15 amino acids. This CDR3 reads CASSYRQDTNTEAFF. In nucleotides, the CDR3 is TGTGCCAGCAGCTACCGACAGGACACGAACACTGAAGCTTTCTTT.

This CDR3 reads CASSHRGGLYEQYF. CDR3 nucleotides: TGTGCCAGTAGCCACAGGGGGGGGCTCTACGAGCAGTACTTC. The V call is TRBV19, the J call TRBJ2-7; D perhaps matches TRBD1 (8 bases). There are 14 residues in the CDR3. Between the trimmed V and J ends, which lost 6 bases and 3 bases, there was a span of 15 bases. In germline, CDR1 is LNHDA, CDR2 SQIVND (reference sequence).

V gene TRBV28 combines with J gene TRBJ2-6; tentatively, D is TRBD2 (5 bases). The CDR3 consists of 18 residues. Germline assignment: CDR1 MDHEN and CDR2 SYDVKM. Between the trimmed V and J ends, which lost 6 bases and 0 bases, there was a span of 18 bases. This chain's CDR3 is CASREAVGCNSGANVLTF. CDR3 coding DNA: TGTGCCAGCAGGGAGGCTGTAGGATGCAACTCTGGGGCCAACGTCCTGACTTTC.

A single count supports this clone. The CDR3 sequence is CASSLSSEVYGYTF. The DNA for the CDR3 is TGTGCCAGCAGCTTGAGTTCCGAGGTCTATGGCTACACCTTC. The chain employs TRBV11-2 and TRBJ1-2; D call uncertain. The CDR3 runs 14 residues. V gave up 3 bases and J gave up 4 bases, with 12 bases separating them. Germline V gene sequence: CDR1 SGHAT, CDR2 FQNNGV.

The V gene is TRBV14, the J gene TRBJ2-5; D possibly corresponds to TRBD1 (6 bases). Germline assignment: CDR1 SGHDN and CDR2 FVKESK. The CDR3 runs 17 residues. V was cut by 1 base and J by 5 bases, with 20 bases left in between. The CDR3 reads CASSQGYRASPRETQYF. The CDR3 DNA reads TGTGCCAGCAGCCAAGGATACAGGGCCTCCCCCAGGGAGACCCAGTACTTC.

This chain connects TRBV7-2 to TRBJ2-7, with 8 bases matching TRBD2. Germline V lookup: CDR1 SGHTA, CDR2 FQGNSA. J gave up 4 bases and V 5 bases, and 10 bases lay outside the gene matches. This CDR3 has 15 amino acids. The CDR3 DNA sequence: TGTGCCAGCAGCCCAAGCACGGGACTAGAGTACGAGCAGTACTTC. Translated: CASSPSTGLEYEQYF.

V and J are TRBV5-6 and TRBJ2-5, with 11 bases lining up with TRBD2. This CDR3 contains 16 residues. V gave up 0 bases and J gave up 0 bases; unmatched junction bases: 1. Germline V gene sequence: CDR1 SGHDT, CDR2 YYEEEE. For the CDR3, the DNA is TGTGCCAGCAGCTTGGCGACTAGCGGGGACCAAGAGACCCAGTACTTC. It encodes CASSLATSGDQETQYF.

In its sample, this clone was seen once. The rearrangement uses TRBV9 and TRBJ2-7; the match to TRBD2 covers 12 bases. CDR1 is SGDLS and CDR2 is YYNGEE in the germline V gene. The CDR3 loop spans 18 amino acids. The junction had 10 bases not matched to a gene; V was cut back by 3 bases and J by 0 bases. The CDR3 loop is CASSAGPWTSGASYEQYF. CDR3 in DNA: TGTGCCAGCAGCGCGGGGCCCTGGACTAGCGGGGCCTCCTACGAGCAGTACTTC. The full variable domain, its missing parts supplied by reference TRBV9 and TRBJ2-7, is DSGVTQTPKHLITATGQRVTLRCSPRSGDLSVYWYQQSLDQGLQFLIQYYNGEERAKGNILERFSAQQFPDLHSELNLSSLELGDSALYFCASSAGPWTSGASYEQYFGPGTRLTVT.